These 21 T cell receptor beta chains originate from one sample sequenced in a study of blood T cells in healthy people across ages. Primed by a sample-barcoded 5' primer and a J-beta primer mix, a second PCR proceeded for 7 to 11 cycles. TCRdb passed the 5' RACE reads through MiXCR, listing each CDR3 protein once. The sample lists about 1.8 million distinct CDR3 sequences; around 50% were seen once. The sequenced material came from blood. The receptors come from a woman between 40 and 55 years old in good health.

The CDR3 DNA reads as TGCGCCAGCAGCCAAGTGACGGGGACCACCTACGAGCAGTACTTC. Its protein is CASSQVTGTTYEQYF. The chain carries TRBV4-1 and TRBJ2-7; either TRBD1 or TRBD2 may fit D (5 bases each). V lost 1 base and J 2 bases, leaving 12 bases between the germline ends. Germline V lookup: CDR1 MGHRA, CDR2 YSYEKL. CDR3 length: 15 residues.

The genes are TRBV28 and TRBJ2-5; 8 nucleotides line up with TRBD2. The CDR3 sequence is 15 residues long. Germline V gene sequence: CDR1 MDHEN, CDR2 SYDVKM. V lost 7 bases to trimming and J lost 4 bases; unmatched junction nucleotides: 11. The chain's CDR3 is CASTAGGAISETQYF. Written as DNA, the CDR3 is TGTGCCAGCACGGCGGGGGGCGCGATATCAGAGACCCAGTACTTC.

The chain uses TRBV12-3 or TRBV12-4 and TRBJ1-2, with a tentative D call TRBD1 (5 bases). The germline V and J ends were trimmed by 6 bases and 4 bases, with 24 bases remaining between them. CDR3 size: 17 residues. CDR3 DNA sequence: TGTGCCAGCAGCGCGCTTATCCGACAGACTAATTCCTATGGCTACACCTTC. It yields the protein CASSALIRQTNSYGYTF.

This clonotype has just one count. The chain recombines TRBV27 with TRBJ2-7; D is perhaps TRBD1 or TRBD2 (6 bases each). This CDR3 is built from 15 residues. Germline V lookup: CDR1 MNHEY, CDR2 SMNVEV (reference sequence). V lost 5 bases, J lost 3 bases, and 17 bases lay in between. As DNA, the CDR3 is TGTGCCAGCAGTCGGTTAGGGGGGATCGTCTACGAGCAGTACTTC. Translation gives CASSRLGGIVYEQYF.

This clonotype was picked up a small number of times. The CDR3 DNA follows: TGCAGCGCACCAGGTTCCAGCACAGATACGCAGTATTTT. Translated: CSAPGSSTDTQYF. This chain uses TRBV20-1 with TRBJ2-3; no definite D call. Germline CDR1 reads DFQATT; CDR2 reads SNEGSKA (reference sequence). This CDR3 has 13 residues.

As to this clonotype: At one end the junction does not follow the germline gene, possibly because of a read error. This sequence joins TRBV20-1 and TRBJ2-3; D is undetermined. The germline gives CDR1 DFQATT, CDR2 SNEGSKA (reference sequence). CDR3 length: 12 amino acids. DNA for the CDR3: TGCAGTGCTAGAGATACAATAGATACGAAGTATTTT. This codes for CSARDTIDTKYF.

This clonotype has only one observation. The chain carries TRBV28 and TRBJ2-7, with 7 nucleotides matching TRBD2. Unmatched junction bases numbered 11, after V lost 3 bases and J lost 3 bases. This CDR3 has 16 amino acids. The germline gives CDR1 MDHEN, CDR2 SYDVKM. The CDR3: CASSFSSGGSFYEQYF. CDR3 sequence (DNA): TGTGCCAGCAGTTTCTCGTCGGGGGGATCGTTCTACGAGCAGTACTTC. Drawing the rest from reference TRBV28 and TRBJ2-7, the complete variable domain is DVKVTQSSRYLVKRTGEKVFLECVQDMDHENMFWYRQDPGLGLRLIYFSYDVKMKEKGDIPEGYSVSREKKERFSLILESASTNQTSMYLCASSFSSGGSFYEQYFGPGTRLTVT.

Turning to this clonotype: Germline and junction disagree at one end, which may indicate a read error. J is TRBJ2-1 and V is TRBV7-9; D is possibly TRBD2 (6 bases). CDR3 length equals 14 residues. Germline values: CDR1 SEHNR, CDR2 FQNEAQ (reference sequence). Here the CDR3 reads CAGSVETTSTPQFF. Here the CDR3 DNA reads TGTGCCGGCAGCGTAGAGACGACTAGTACCCCGCAGTTCTTC.

The CDR3 DNA is TGTGCCAGCAAACCGGGACAGGGGACCTCCCATGGCTACACCTTC. This gives the protein CASKPGQGTSHGYTF. The chain couples TRBV6-5 to TRBJ1-2; 10 nucleotides align to TRBD1. CDR3 size: 15 residues. Germline CDR1 reads MNHEY; CDR2 reads SVGAGI. J lost 6 bases, V lost 7 bases, and 11 bases had no gene match.

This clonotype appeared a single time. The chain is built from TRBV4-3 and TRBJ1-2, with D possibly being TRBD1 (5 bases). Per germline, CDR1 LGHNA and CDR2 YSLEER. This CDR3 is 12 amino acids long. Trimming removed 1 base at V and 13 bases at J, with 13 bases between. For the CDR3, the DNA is TGCGCCAGCAGCCAAGGGGACTTAACGGGCACCTTC. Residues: CASSQGDLTGTF.

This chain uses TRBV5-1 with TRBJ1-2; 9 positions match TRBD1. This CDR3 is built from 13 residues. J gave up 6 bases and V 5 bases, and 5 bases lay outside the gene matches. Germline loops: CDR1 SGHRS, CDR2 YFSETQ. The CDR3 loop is CASRQGQGHGYTF. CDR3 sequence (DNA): TGCGCCAGCAGACAGGGACAGGGCCATGGCTACACCTTC.

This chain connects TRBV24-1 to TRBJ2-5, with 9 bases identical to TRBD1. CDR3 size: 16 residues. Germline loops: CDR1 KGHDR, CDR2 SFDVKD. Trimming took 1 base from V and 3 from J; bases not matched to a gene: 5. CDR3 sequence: CATSDFGTGREETQYF. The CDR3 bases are TGTGCCACCAGTGATTTTGGGACAGGGAGGGAAGAGACCCAGTACTTC.

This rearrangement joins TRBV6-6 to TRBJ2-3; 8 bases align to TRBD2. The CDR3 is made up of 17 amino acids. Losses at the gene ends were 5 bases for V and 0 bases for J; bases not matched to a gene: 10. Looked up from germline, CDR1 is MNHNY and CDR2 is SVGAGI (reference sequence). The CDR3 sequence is CASSRSRGGTSTDTQYF. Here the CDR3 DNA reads TGTGCCAGCAGTAGATCTCGGGGGGGCACTAGCACAGATACGCAGTATTTT.

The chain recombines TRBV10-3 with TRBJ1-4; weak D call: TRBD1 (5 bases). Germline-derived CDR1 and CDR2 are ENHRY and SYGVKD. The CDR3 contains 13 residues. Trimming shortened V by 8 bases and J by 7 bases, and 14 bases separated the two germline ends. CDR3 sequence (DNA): TGTGCCATCCGCAGGGAGATGGGTGAAAAACTGTTTTTT. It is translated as CAIRREMGEKLFF.

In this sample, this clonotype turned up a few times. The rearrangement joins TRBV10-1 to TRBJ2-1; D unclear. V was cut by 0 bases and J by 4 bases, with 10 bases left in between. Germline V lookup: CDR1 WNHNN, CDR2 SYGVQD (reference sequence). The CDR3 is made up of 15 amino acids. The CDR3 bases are TGCGCCAGCAGTGAGTCGAGTGGCCGGTACAATGAGCAGTTCTTC. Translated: CASSESSGRYNEQFF.

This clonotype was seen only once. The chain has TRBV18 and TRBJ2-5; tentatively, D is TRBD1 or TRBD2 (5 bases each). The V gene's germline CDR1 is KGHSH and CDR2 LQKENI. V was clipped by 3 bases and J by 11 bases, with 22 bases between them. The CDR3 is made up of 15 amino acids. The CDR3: CASSPLAQAPGEQYF. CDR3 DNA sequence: TGTGCCAGCTCACCTCTCGCACAGGCCCCCGGGGAGCAGTACTTC.

DNA for the CDR3: TGTGCCAGCAGCTCGTTACCGGGGCAGGGCTACACCTTC. Translating it yields CASSSLPGQGYTF. V gene TRBV7-9 combines with J gene TRBJ1-2; tentative D call: TRBD1 (5 bases). The CDR3 covers 13 residues. Trimming removed 4 bases from V and 8 bases from J, with 14 bases in between. CDR1 SEHNR and CDR2 FQNEAQ come from the germline V gene (reference sequence).

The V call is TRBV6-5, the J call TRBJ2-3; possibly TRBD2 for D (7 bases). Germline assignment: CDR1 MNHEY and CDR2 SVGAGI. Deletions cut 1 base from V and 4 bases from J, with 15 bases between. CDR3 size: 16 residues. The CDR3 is CASSYLGGLSPDTQYF. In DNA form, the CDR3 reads TGTGCCAGCAGTTACTTGGGGGGGCTCTCCCCAGATACGCAGTATTTT.

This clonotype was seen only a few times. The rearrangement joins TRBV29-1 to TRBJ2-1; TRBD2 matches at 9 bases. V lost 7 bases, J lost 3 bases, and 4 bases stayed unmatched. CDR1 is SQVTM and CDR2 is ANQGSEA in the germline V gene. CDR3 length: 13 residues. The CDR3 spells CSAIAGDYNEQFF. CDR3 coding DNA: TGCAGCGCCATAGCGGGGGACTACAATGAGCAGTTCTTC.

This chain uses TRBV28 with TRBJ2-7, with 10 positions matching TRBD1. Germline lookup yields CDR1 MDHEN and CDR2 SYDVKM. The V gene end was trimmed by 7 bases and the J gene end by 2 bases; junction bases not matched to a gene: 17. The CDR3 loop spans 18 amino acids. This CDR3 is CASTLGQGFGGNTYEQYF. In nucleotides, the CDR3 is TGTGCCAGCACCCTGGGACAGGGGTTTGGGGGGAATACCTACGAGCAGTACTTC.

The chain's CDR3 is CASSQVSSGGTHYQETQYF. CDR3 bases: TGTGCCAGCAGCCAAGTTTCAAGCGGGGGGACCCATTACCAAGAGACCCAGTACTTC. This chain joins TRBV3-1 and TRBJ2-5; 9 bases map to TRBD2. Looked up from germline, CDR1 is LGHDT and CDR2 is YNNKEL (reference sequence). The trim removed 1 base at V and 0 bases at J, leaving 12 bases unmatched. The CDR3 spans 19 residues.